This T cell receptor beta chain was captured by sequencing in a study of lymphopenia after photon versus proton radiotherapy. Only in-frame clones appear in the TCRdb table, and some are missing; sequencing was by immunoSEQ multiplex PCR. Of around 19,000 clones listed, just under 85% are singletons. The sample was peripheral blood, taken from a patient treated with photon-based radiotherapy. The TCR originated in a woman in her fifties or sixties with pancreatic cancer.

In DNA, the CDR3 is TGTGCCAGCAGCGTCTTAGGACAGCTCAATGAGCAGTTCTTC. Amino acids: CASSVLGQLNEQFF. The V gene is TRBV9, the J gene TRBJ2-1; possibly TRBD1 for D (6 bases). Trimming removed 2 bases from V and 6 bases from J, with 12 bases in between. CDR3 length: 14 residues. Germline V gene data show CDR1 as SGDLS and CDR2 as YYNGEE. Together with reference TRBV9 and TRBJ2-1, the CDR3 gives the full variable domain: DSGVTQTPKHLITATGQRVTLRCSPRSGDLSVYWYQQSLDQGLQFLIQYYNGEERAKGNILERFSAQQFPDLHSELNLSSLELGDSALYFCASSVLGQLNEQFFGPGTRLTVL.